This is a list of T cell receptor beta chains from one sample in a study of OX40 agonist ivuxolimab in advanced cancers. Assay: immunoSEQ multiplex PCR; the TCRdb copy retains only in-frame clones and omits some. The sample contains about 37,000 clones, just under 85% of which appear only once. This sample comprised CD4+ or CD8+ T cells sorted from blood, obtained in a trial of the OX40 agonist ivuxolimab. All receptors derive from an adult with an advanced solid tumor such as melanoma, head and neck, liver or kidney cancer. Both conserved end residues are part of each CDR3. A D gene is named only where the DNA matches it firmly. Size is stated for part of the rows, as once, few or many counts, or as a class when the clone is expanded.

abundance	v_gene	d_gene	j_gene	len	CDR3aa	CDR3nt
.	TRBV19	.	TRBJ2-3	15	CASSIGPQGTDTQYF	TGTGCCAGTAGTATAGGGCCACAAGGGACAGATACGCAGTATTTT
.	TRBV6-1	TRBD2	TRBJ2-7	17	CAISESIGRGGSYEQYF	TGTGCCATCAGTGAGTCGATTGGCCGGGGGGGCTCCTACGAGCAGTACTTC
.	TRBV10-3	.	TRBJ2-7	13	CAISIQGSYEQYF	TGTGCCATCAGTATACAGGGATCCTACGAGCAGTACTTC
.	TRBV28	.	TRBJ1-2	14	CASRQANLIYGYTF	TGTGCCAGCAGACAGGCGAACCTGATATATGGCTACACCTTC
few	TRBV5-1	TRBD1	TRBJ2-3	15	CASSWRQGSTDTQYF	TGCGCCAGCAGCTGGCGACAGGGAAGCACAGATACGCAGTATTTT
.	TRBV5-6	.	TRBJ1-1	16	CASSFQGQSMNTEAFF	TGTGCCAGCAGCTTCCAGGGTCAATCTATGAACACTGAAGCTTTCTTT
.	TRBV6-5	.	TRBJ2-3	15	CASSYRGSSTDTQYF	TGTGCCAGCAGTTACCGGGGGTCTAGCACAGATACGCAGTATTTT
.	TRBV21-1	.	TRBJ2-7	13	CASSKGDFHEQYF	TGTGCCAGCAGCAAAGGGGACTTCCACGAGCAGTACTTC
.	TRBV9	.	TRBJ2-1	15	CASSVGSFSYNEQFF	TGTGCCAGCAGCGTAGGTTCTTTCTCCTACAATGAGCAGTTCTTC
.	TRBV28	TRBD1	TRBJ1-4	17	CASSSPARQGANEKLFF	TGTGCCAGCAGTTCCCCCGCTAGACAGGGAGCTAATGAAAAACTGTTTTTT
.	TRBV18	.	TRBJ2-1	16	CASSPPGPRLYNEQFF	TGTGCCAGCTCACCACCGGGACCCCGCCTCTACAATGAGCAGTTCTTC
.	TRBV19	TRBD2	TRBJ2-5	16	CASSAGTSGNSETQYF	TGTGCCAGTAGTGCCGGGACTAGCGGAAATTCAGAGACCCAGTACTTC
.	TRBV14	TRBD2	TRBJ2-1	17	CASSQTDASGSLNEQFF	TGTGCCAGCAGCCAAACCGACGCTAGCGGGAGTTTGAATGAGCAGTTCTTC
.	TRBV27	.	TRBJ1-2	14	CASSLGQPNYGYTF	TGTGCCAGCAGTTTAGGACAGCCGAACTATGGCTACACCTTC
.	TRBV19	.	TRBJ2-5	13	CASRDMGLETQYF	TGTGCCAGTAGAGACATGGGCCTTGAGACCCAGTACTTC
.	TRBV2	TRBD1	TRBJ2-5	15	CASSPDRGRQETQYF	TGTGCCAGCAGTCCGGACAGGGGACGCCAAGAGACCCAGTACTTC
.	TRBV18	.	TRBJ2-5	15	CASSPPVAAQETQYF	TGTGCCAGCTCACCACCGGTGGCAGCTCAAGAGACCCAGTACTTC
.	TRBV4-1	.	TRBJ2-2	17	CASSQMERTRNTGELFF	TGCGCCAGCAGCCAAATGGAGCGGACCCGGAACACCGGGGAGCTGTTTTTT
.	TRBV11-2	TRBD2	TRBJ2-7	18	CASSLDPPGGALLYEQYF	TGTGCCAGCAGCTTAGATCCCCCCGGGGGGGCACTTCTGTACGAGCAGTACTTC
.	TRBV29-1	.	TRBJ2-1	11	CSARGRDEQFF	TGCAGCGCTCGGGGCCGGGATGAGCAGTTCTTC
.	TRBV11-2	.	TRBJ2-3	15	CASSLLLRLTNTQYF	TGTGCCAGCAGCTTACTCCTCCGTCTCACGAATACGCAGTATTTT
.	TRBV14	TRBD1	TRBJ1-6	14	CASSQDRADSPLHF	TGTGCCAGCAGCCAGGACAGGGCGGATTCACCCCTCCACTTT
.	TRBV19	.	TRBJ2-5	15	CASSMFMGGRETQYF	TGTGCCAGTAGTATGTTCATGGGGGGCCGGGAGACCCAGTACTTC
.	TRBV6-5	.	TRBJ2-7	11	CASTGAYEQYF	TGTGCCAGCACAGGCGCCTACGAGCAGTACTTC
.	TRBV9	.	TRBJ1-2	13	CASSPTSQGGYTF	TGTGCCAGCAGCCCTACGTCCCAGGGTGGCTACACCTTC
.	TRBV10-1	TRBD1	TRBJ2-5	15	CASSPGTGAQETQYF	TGCGCCAGCAGCCCCGGGACAGGGGCGCAAGAGACCCAGTACTTC
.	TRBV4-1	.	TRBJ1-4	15	CASSQERPEGEKLFF	TGCGCCAGCAGCCAAGAGAGGCCAGAGGGGGAAAAACTGTTTTTT
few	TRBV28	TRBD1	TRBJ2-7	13	CASTQTGWGEQYF	TGTGCCAGCACCCAGACAGGGTGGGGCGAGCAGTACTTC
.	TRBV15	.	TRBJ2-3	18	CATSRSKSGTRGGDTQYF	TGTGCCACCAGCAGATCCAAATCCGGGACAAGGGGAGGGGATACGCAGTATTTT
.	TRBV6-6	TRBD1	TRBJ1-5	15	CASSGQGDSNQPQHF	TGTGCCAGCAGCGGACAGGGAGATAGCAATCAGCCCCAGCATTTT
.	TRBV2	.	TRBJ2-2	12	CASNQDTGELFF	TGTGCCAGCAACCAAGACACCGGGGAGCTGTTTTTT
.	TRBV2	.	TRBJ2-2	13	CASTPTNTGELFF	TGTGCCAGCACGCCTACGAACACCGGGGAGCTGTTTTTT
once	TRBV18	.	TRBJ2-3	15	CASSPPSGSTDTQYF	TGTGCCAGCTCACCACCAAGCGGCAGCACAGATACGCAGTATTTT
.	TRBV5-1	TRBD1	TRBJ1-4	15	CASSPTGGWFEKLFF	TGCGCCAGCAGCCCGACAGGGGGGTGGTTTGAAAAACTGTTTTTT
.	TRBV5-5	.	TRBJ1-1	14	CASSTGMVNTEAFF	TGTGCCAGCAGCACCGGAATGGTGAACACTGAAGCTTTCTTT
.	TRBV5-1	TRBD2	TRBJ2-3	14	CASRGLAGQDTQYF	TGCGCCAGCAGGGGACTAGCGGGGCAAGATACGCAGTATTTT
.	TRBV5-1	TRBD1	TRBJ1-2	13	CASRGTVNYGYTF	TGCGCCAGCAGAGGGACAGTTAACTATGGCTACACCTTC
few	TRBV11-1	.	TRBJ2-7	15	CASSLGSPKNYEQYF	TGTGCCAGCAGCTTAGGCAGCCCGAAAAACTACGAGCAGTACTTC